The present T cell receptor (beta chain) was sequenced within a study of OX40 agonist ivuxolimab in advanced cancers. Study details: Participants, about 83% male, averaged approximately 60 years of age, ranging from roughly 20 to 80.

Autoimmune disease history or systemic immunosuppression led to patient exclusion. Produced via immunoSEQ multiplex PCR; TCRdb's table is partial and in-frame only. In the table there are fewer than 70,000 clones, 65% to 90% of which are singletons. Looked up from germline, CDR1 is SGHRS and CDR2 is YFSETQ. This CDR3 spans 14 amino acids. V lost 0 bases, J lost 1 base, and 7 bases lay in between. Overall study results and limits: Relatively little clonal expansion, among the lowest observed, appeared in partial responders at 0.1-3.0 mg/kg.

In the case of this clone: Its antigen is unknown.

This sequence joins TRBV5-1 and TRBJ1-1; D is unclear. The material was CD4+ or CD8+ T cells sorted from blood, obtained in a trial of the OX40 agonist ivuxolimab. The TCR originated in an adult with an advanced solid tumor such as melanoma, head and neck, liver or kidney cancer. Here the CDR3 DNA reads TGCGCCAGCAGCTTGGAATGGGGGAACACTGAAGCTTTCTTT. The encoded protein is CASSLEWGNTEAFF.